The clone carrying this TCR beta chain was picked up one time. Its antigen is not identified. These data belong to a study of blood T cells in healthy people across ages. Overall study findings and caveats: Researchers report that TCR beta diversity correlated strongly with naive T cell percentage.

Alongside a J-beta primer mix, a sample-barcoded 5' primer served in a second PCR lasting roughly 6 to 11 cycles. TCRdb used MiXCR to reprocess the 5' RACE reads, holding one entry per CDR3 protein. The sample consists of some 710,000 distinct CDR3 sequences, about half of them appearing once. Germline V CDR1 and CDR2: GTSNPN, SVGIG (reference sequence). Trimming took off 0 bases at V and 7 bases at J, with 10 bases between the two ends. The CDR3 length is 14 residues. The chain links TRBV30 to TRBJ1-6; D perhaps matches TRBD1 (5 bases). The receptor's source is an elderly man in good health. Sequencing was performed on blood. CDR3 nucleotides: TGTGCCTGGAGTGTCAGGGTTGAGAATTCACCCCTCCACTTT. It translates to CAWSVRVENSPLHF. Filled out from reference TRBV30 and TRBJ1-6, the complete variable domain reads SQTIHQWPATLVQPVGSPLSLECTVEGTSNPNLYWYRQAAGRGLQLLFYSVGIGQISSEVPQNLSASRPQDRQFILSSKKLLLSDSGFYLCAWSVRVENSPLHFGNGTRLTVT.